This TCR beta chain originates from a study of T cell responses to AZD1222 COVID-19 vaccine. Points from the study as a whole: Vaccine-related CD4 TCRs covered spike, predominating at 160-218 and 743-854.

Regarding this clone: Its antigen is unidentified.

Data came from immunoSEQ multiplex PCR; TCRdb stores just in-frame clones and leaves some out. This table holds under 200,000 clones, about nine tenths found once. CDR1 is SGDLS and CDR2 is YYNGEE in the germline V gene. The CDR3 has 17 residues. The V and J ends lost 0 bases and 1 base, in that order; junction bases with no gene match: 3. The receptor's source is an adult in good health. The source material was peripheral blood, sampled on day 0 of AZD1222 vaccination. V and J are TRBV9 and TRBJ2-2; 10 positions agree with TRBD1. The CDR3 nucleotides are TGTGCCAGCAGCGTAGGGGACAGGGGAAAGAACACCGGGGAGCTGTTTTTT. This gives the protein CASSVGDRGKNTGELFF.